What follows are 10 T cell receptor beta chains derived from one specimen sequenced in a study of blood T cell repertoires in COVID-19. Only in-frame clones appear in the TCRdb table, and some are missing; sequencing was by immunoSEQ multiplex PCR. The sample holds a few hundred thousand clones, roughly 80% seen once. The sequencing sample was made of peripheral blood. The receptors here all came from a man in his sixties with acute or convalescent COVID-19.

The rearrangement joins TRBV6-5 to TRBJ1-2; D may be TRBD1 (5 bases). Germline-derived CDR1 and CDR2 are MNHEY and SVGAGI. V lost 6 bases and J lost 4, with 18 bases in between. The CDR3 runs 15 residues. The CDR3 nucleotides read TGTGCCAGCAGCCCCGACAGCCGTGCCTCCTATGGCTACACCTTC. Protein: CASSPDSRASYGYTF.

This chain links TRBV3-1 (or the pseudogene TRBV3-2) with TRBJ2-7, with D unclear. The CDR3 is 12 residues long. The V gene's germline CDR1 is LGHDT and CDR2 YNNKEL (reference sequence). V was shortened by 3 bases and J by 4 bases, with 7 bases between the two germline ends. The CDR3 DNA follows: TGTGCCAGCAGCCAGACACAGTACGAGCAGTACTTC. It yields the protein CASSQTQYEQYF.

This clone came up once. V and J are TRBV18 and TRBJ1-6, with 10 bases that match TRBD1. V lost 3 bases to trimming and J lost 11 bases; unmatched junction nucleotides: 4. This CDR3 is 14 amino acids long. Germline-derived CDR1 and CDR2 are KGHSH and LQKENI. Here the CDR3 reads CASSPGTGEAPLHF. For the CDR3, the DNA is TGTGCCAGCTCACCCGGGACAGGGGAGGCACCCCTCCACTTT. Using reference TRBV18 and TRBJ1-6 for the parts outside the CDR3, the full variable domain is NAGVMQNPRHLVRRRGQEARLRCSPMKGHSHVYWYRQLPEEGLKFMVYLQKENIIDESGMPKERFSAEFPKEGPSILRIQQVVRGDSAAYFCASSPGTGEAPLHFGNGTRLTVT.

The chain employs TRBV11-2 and TRBJ2-3; 10 bases are shared with TRBD1. The length of the CDR3 is 15 residues. Germline CDR1 and CDR2: SGHAT and FQNNGV. Losses at the gene ends were 4 bases for V and 1 base for J; bases not matched to a gene: 2. CDR3 nucleotide sequence: TGTGCCAGCAGCTCAGGACAGGGGGGCACAGATACGCAGTATTTT. It is translated as CASSSGQGGTDTQYF.

The chain carries TRBV19 and TRBJ2-3; D is unclear. CDR1 LNHDA and CDR2 SQIVND come from the germline V gene (reference sequence). The V end lost 6 bases, the J end lost 2 bases, and 6 bases lay between the germline ends. This CDR3 has 12 residues. CDR3 amino acids: CASRGHTDTQYF. CDR3 sequence (DNA): TGTGCCAGTAGGGGCCACACAGATACGCAGTATTTT.

The chain has TRBV7-3 and TRBJ2-2; 7 positions agree with TRBD1. Germline trimming cut 5 bases from V and 3 bases from J; bases unmatched to any gene: 3. CDR3 length: 14 amino acids. The V gene's germline CDR1 is SGHTA and CDR2 FQGTGA. In DNA form, the CDR3 reads TGTGCCAGCAGCCGAACAGGGGACACCGGGGAGCTGTTTTTT. It encodes CASSRTGDTGELFF.

This rearrangement joins TRBV4-3 to TRBJ1-1; D is unclear. V was cut by 0 bases and J by 0 bases, with 14 bases left in between. The germline CDR1 and CDR2 sequences are LGHNA and YSLEER. The CDR3 runs to 17 residues. The CDR3 DNA reads TGCGCCAGCAGCCAAGATCAGTCGGCGGTGATGAACACTGAAGCTTTCTTT. As protein: CASSQDQSAVMNTEAFF.

V gene TRBV10-3 combines with J gene TRBJ1-2; 10 bases agree with TRBD1. CDR1 is ENHRY, CDR2 SYGVKD, per germline. The CDR3 contains 14 residues. V was clipped by 5 bases and J by 6 bases; unmatched bases: 6. CDR3 nucleotides: TGTGCCATCAGTCGGGACAGGGGTCTCCATGGCTACACCTTC. Amino acids: CAISRDRGLHGYTF.

The chain is built from TRBV19 and TRBJ1-6; 10 bases agree with TRBD1. The germline CDR1 and CDR2 sequences are LNHDA and SQIVND (reference sequence). With V trimmed by 3 bases and J by 4 bases, 6 bases remained unmatched. This CDR3 spans 17 amino acids. This chain's CDR3 is CASSMTGQGFYNSPLHF. For the CDR3, the DNA is TGTGCCAGTAGTATGACGGGACAGGGGTTTTATAATTCACCCCTCCACTTT.

The rearrangement uses TRBV3-1 (or the pseudogene TRBV3-2) and TRBJ1-1; 9 nucleotides match TRBD1. This CDR3 is built from 17 residues. Germline V CDR1 and CDR2: LGHDT, YNNKEL (reference sequence). V shed 3 bases and J 4 bases; nucleotides not matched to a gene: 12. The CDR3 region is CASSQDFYRGLRTEAFF. The CDR3 nucleotides are TGTGCCAGCAGCCAGGACTTCTACAGGGGGCTACGCACTGAAGCTTTCTTT.